This entry lists 31 T cell receptor beta chains sequenced from one sample in a study of shared clonotypes between healthy human individuals. Clones were sequenced by immunoSEQ multiplex PCR, and TCRdb holds only the in-frame ones, with some missing. This table holds under 600,000 clones, around 78% found once. The sample taken for sequencing was PBMCs. Receptors were obtained from a woman aged 40-49 years in good health. Some clones in this sample may be carry-over from other donors' samples.

The chain joins TRBV5-8 to TRBJ2-4; TRBD1 matches 7 bases. Losses at the gene ends were 4 bases for V and 1 base for J; bases not matched to a gene: 8. The CDR3 spans 16 residues. Germline loops: CDR1 SGHTS, CDR2 YDEGEE. CDR3 in DNA: TGTGCCAGCAGCCCAAGACAGGGTTGGGCCAAAAACATTCAGTACTTC. This translates into CASSPRQGWAKNIQYF.

Note on this clone: This may arise from a read error, as a much more abundant clone is one base away. V gene TRBV27 combines with J gene TRBJ1-1; possibly TRBD1 for D (5 bases). The ends were cut back, 0 bases at V and 3 bases at J, with 5 bases in the middle. Germline V gene sequence: CDR1 MNHEY, CDR2 SMNVEV (reference sequence). This CDR3 has 13 amino acids. As DNA, the CDR3 is TGTGCCAGCAGTTTATCAGGGGACACTGAAGCTTTCTTT. Residues: CASSLSGDTEAFF.

This clone was seen ten or more times. The chain carries TRBV19 and TRBJ2-2; 7 nucleotides match TRBD1. This CDR3 is 16 amino acids long. Germline values: CDR1 LNHDA, CDR2 SQIVND (reference sequence). V lost 5 bases, J lost 2 bases, and 8 bases stayed unmatched. The DNA for the CDR3 is TGTGCCAGTAGTCCCGGGACAGAAGTAAACACCGGGGAGCTGTTTTTT. This codes for CASSPGTEVNTGELFF. Variable domain in full (rest from reference TRBV19 and TRBJ2-2): DGGITQSPKYLFRKEGQNVTLSCEQNLNHDAMYWYRQDPGQGLRLIYYSQIVNDFQKGDIAEGYSVSREKKESFPLTVTSAQKNPTAFYLCASSPGTEVNTGELFFGEGSRLTVL.

The chain uses TRBV7-9 and TRBJ2-7; a possible D gene is TRBD1 (6 bases). Per the germline V gene, CDR1 is SEHNR and CDR2 is FQNEAQ (reference sequence). CDR3 length: 14 amino acids. V was clipped by 5 bases and J by 0 bases, with 11 bases between them. The DNA of the CDR3 is TGTGCCAGCAGCCGCCGACAGGACTCCTACGAGCAGTACTTC. Its protein is CASSRRQDSYEQYF.

The chain joins TRBV30 to TRBJ2-7; the match to TRBD2 covers 8 bases. After removal of 0 bases from V and 10 bases from J, the junction contained 5 bases not matched to a gene. This CDR3 has 12 residues. Germline V gives CDR1 GTSNPN, CDR2 SVGIG (reference sequence). The CDR3 region is CAWSVSGMDQYF. Written as DNA, the CDR3 is TGTGCCTGGAGTGTTAGCGGGATGGACCAGTACTTC.

The rearrangement joins TRBV18 to TRBJ1-1; 9 bases map to TRBD1. This CDR3 region has 16 residues. Trimming cost V 3 bases and J 5 bases; bases outside gene matches: 10. The germline V gene has CDR1 KGHSH and CDR2 LQKENI. CDR3 coding DNA: TGTGCCAGCTCACCCCGGGACAGGGTAGAAGGGACTGAAGCTTTCTTT. As protein: CASSPRDRVEGTEAFF.

This chain connects TRBV19 to TRBJ2-5, with a possible D match to TRBD2 (6 bases). Matching the DNA end better, TRBJ2-7 makes the J call doubtful. The CDR3 consists of 15 residues. CDR1 is LNHDA, CDR2 SQIVND, per germline (reference sequence). The DNA for the CDR3 is TGTGCCAGTAGTCCACGGGGACTGGTCTCCTACGAGCAGTACTTC. Translation: CASSPRGLVSYEQYF.

Turning to this clone: Additional DNA sequences in this sample encode the identical CDR3. The rearrangement joins TRBV19 to TRBJ2-3; D gene uncertain. Trimming took 4 bases from V and 2 from J, leaving 7 bases between them. Per the germline V gene, CDR1 is LNHDA and CDR2 is SQIVND (reference sequence). The CDR3 covers 13 residues. The CDR3 region has the DNA TGTGCCAGTAGTACTAGGGACACAGATACGCAGTATTTT. Translation: CASSTRDTDTQYF.

The chain employs TRBV7-8 and TRBJ2-3; D not certain. Germline CDR1 and CDR2: SGHVS and FQNEAQ. The V end was cut by 0 bases, the J end by 3 bases, with 4 bases between. The length of the CDR3 is 13 residues. CDR3 coding DNA: TGTGCCAGCAGCTTAGCGGTGACAGATACGCAGTATTTT. This translates into CASSLAVTDTQYF. Complete variable domain (other parts from reference TRBV7-8 and TRBJ2-3): GAGVSQSPRYKVAKRGQDVALRCDPISGHVSLFWYQQALGQGPEFLTYFQNEAQLDKSGLPSDRFFAERPEGSVSTLKIQRTQQEDSAVYLCASSLAVTDTQYFGPGTRLTVL.

The rearrangement uses TRBV7-9 and TRBJ2-1; TRBD2 aligns across 10 bases. Germline trimming cut 5 bases from V and 6 bases from J; bases unmatched to any gene: 7. The CDR3 runs 15 residues. Germline V gene sequence: CDR1 SEHNR, CDR2 FQNEAQ (reference sequence). The CDR3 loop is CASSPTSGIGNEQFF. CDR3 DNA: TGTGCCAGCAGCCCTACTAGCGGGATAGGCAATGAGCAGTTCTTC.

The chain has TRBV28 and TRBJ2-1; tentatively, D is TRBD1 or TRBD2 (6 bases each). V shed 5 bases and J shed 0 bases, with 14 bases lying between them. The germline gives CDR1 MDHEN, CDR2 SYDVKM. The length of the CDR3 is 16 residues. In DNA, the CDR3 is TGTGCCAGCAGTACCCTACAGGGAGGCTCCTACAATGAGCAGTTCTTC. Its protein is CASSTLQGGSYNEQFF.

The CDR3 DNA reads TGTGCCAGCAGCCAAATAGAACTAGCGGGAGTTGAGTACTTC. This codes for CASSQIELAGVEYF. The V and J genes are TRBV5-5 and TRBJ2-4; 11 positions match TRBD2. The V gene end was trimmed by 4 bases and the J gene end by 14 bases; junction bases not matched to a gene: 11. Germline V CDR1 and CDR2: SGHKS, YYEKEE (reference sequence). This CDR3 contains 14 residues.

Turning to this clone: A far larger clone is just one base off, so this is likely a read error. J is TRBJ1-1 and V is TRBV28; 7 bases map to TRBD1. The CDR3 extends over 14 amino acids. V was clipped by 6 bases and J by 3 bases; unmatched bases: 7. Germline V gene data show CDR1 as MDHEN and CDR2 as SYDVKM. CDR3 sequence reads: CASRVGQTDTEAFF. CDR3 nucleotides: TGTGCCAGCAGGGTGGGACAGACCGACACTGAAGCTTTCTTT.

J is TRBJ2-5 and V is TRBV7-9; 8 bases agree with TRBD1. V was pared by 5 bases and J by 6 bases, with 11 bases of the junction left unmatched. The germline V gene has CDR1 SEHNR and CDR2 FQNEAQ (reference sequence). The CDR3 runs to 15 residues. CDR3 residues: CASSRGQGISQTQYF. CDR3 bases: TGTGCCAGCAGCCGAGGACAGGGAATCTCGCAGACCCAGTACTTC. The full variable domain, rest sourced from reference TRBV7-9 and TRBJ2-5, is DTGVSQNPRHKITKRGQNVTFRCDPISEHNRLYWYRQTLGQGPEFLTYFQNEAQLEKSRLLSDRFSAERPKGSFSTLEIQRTEQGDSAMYLCASSRGQGISQTQYFGPGTRLLVL.

Here the CDR3 reads CAWNDLGTGELFF. The CDR3 DNA reads TGTGCCTGGAATGACCTGGGGACCGGGGAGCTGTTTTTT. This chain joins TRBV30 and TRBJ2-2, with D unresolved. Trimming shortened V by 4 bases and J by 5 bases, and 11 bases separated the two germline ends. This CDR3 contains 13 residues. Germline CDR1 and CDR2: GTSNPN and SVGIG (reference sequence).

The rearrangement links TRBV7-2 to TRBJ1-2; 8 bases fit TRBD1. Germline trimming cut 5 bases from V and 7 bases from J; bases unmatched to any gene: 3. Germline CDR1 is SGHTA and CDR2 is FQGNSA. The CDR3 totals 12 residues. The CDR3 nucleotides read TGTGCCAGCAGCAAGGACAGGGTTGGCTACACCTTC. It yields the protein CASSKDRVGYTF.

Details on this clone: This CDR3 is also generated by other DNA sequences in the sample. The chain joins TRBV30 to TRBJ2-5; D not resolved. This CDR3 spans 13 amino acids. Germline loops: CDR1 GTSNPN, CDR2 SVGIG (reference sequence). Trimming pared 2 bases from V and 2 bases from J, leaving 9 bases between. CDR3 loop: CAWSRVLQETQYF. The DNA for the CDR3 is TGTGCCTGGAGTAGGGTCTTGCAAGAGACCCAGTACTTC.

On this clone: A much larger clone differs by one base, so this may be a read error. The chain links TRBV2 to TRBJ2-3, with 7 bases that match TRBD2. With V trimmed by 6 bases and J by 10 bases, 13 bases remained unmatched. Germline CDR1 is SNHLY and CDR2 is FYNNEI. The CDR3 runs 14 residues. CDR3 sequence (DNA): TGTGCCAGCAGGGGACCTAGCGGTAGTCATGCGCAGTATTTT. Translating it yields CASRGPSGSHAQYF.

The CDR3: CASSITRKNIQYF. The DNA of the CDR3 is TGTGCCAGTAGTATTACGCGCAAAAACATTCAGTACTTC. The genes are TRBV19 and TRBJ2-4; no reliable D call. The V end was cut by 3 bases, the J end by 3 bases, with 6 bases between. The CDR3 extends over 13 amino acids. The germline gives CDR1 LNHDA, CDR2 SQIVND (reference sequence).

The chain couples TRBV5-5 to TRBJ1-1, with D tentatively TRBD1 (6 bases). V dropped 4 bases and J dropped 1 base, with 17 bases sitting between them. The CDR3 totals 16 residues. Germline V gene data show CDR1 as SGHKS and CDR2 as YYEKEE (reference sequence). The CDR3 protein is CASSLGAGTGNTEAFF. CDR3 nucleotide sequence: TGTGCCAGCAGCCTGGGGGCAGGGACCGGGAACACTGAAGCTTTCTTT.

This clone was observed many times. V and J are TRBV4-3 and TRBJ1-1; a possible D gene is TRBD1 (6 bases). Germline CDR1 LGHNA, CDR2 YSLEER. The CDR3 has 15 residues. Trimming stripped 1 base from V and 1 base from J, with 10 bases between. The CDR3 sequence is CASSQGRQENTEAFF. CDR3 in DNA: TGCGCCAGCAGCCAAGGGAGACAGGAGAACACTGAAGCTTTCTTT.

The V call is TRBV18, the J call TRBJ2-7; 12 bases agree with TRBD2. Germline trimming cut 3 bases from V and 9 bases from J; bases unmatched to any gene: 6. CDR1 and CDR2 from the germline V gene are KGHSH and LQKENI. The CDR3 has 14 amino acids. CDR3 region: CASSPTLAGGGQYF. In nucleotides, the CDR3 is TGTGCCAGCTCACCGACCCTAGCGGGAGGGGGGCAGTACTTC.

This chain uses TRBV5-1 with TRBJ2-2, with 9 bases matching TRBD1. CDR3 length equals 14 residues. Germline assignment: CDR1 SGHRS and CDR2 YFSETQ. The J segment lost 7 bases and the V segment lost 2 bases, leaving 3 bases of the junction unmatched. CDR3 nucleotide sequence: TGCGCCAGCAGCTTACAGGGGGCCGGCGGGGAGCTGTTTTTT. This translates into CASSLQGAGGELFF.

CDR3 protein: CASSVDRAETQYF. The DNA of the CDR3 is TGTGCCAGCAGCGTAGACCGGGCGGAGACCCAGTACTTC. The gene calls are TRBV9 and TRBJ2-5; D uncertain. This CDR3 is built from 13 residues. From germline, CDR1 is SGDLS and CDR2 YYNGEE. The ends were cut back, 0 bases at V and 5 bases at J, with 8 bases in the middle.

The chain recombines TRBV27 with TRBJ1-2; D gene uncertain. Germline values: CDR1 MNHEY, CDR2 SMNVEV (reference sequence). The CDR3 totals 13 residues. V was cut by 3 bases and J by 8 bases, with 13 bases left in between. As DNA, the CDR3 is TGTGCCAGCAGTTTTCGACGGGAGGGCGGCTACACCTTC. Its translation is CASSFRREGGYTF.

This chain links TRBV7-8 with TRBJ2-3; 7 nucleotides match TRBD2. The CDR3 sequence is 16 residues long. CDR1 is SGHVS, CDR2 FQNEAQ, per germline. V lost 3 bases and J lost 0; bases outside the gene matches: 6. The CDR3 loop reads CASSFGGRGSTDTQYF. DNA for the CDR3: TGTGCCAGCAGCTTTGGTGGGAGGGGTAGCACAGATACGCAGTATTTT.

CDR3 DNA: TGCAGCGTAGGGATCTCGAACACCGGGGAGCTGTTTTTT. Residues: CSVGISNTGELFF. V and J are TRBV29-1 and TRBJ2-2; the D is unclear. Germline CDR1 and CDR2: SQVTM and ANQGSEA. Trimming pared 6 bases from V and 0 bases from J, leaving 8 bases between. CDR3 length equals 13 residues.

The table lists this clone with a few counts. The V gene is TRBV15, the J gene TRBJ1-4; a weak D match, TRBD1 (6 bases). Germline V lookup: CDR1 LNHNV, CDR2 YYDKDF (reference sequence). V gave up 1 base and J gave up 6 bases, with 12 bases separating them. The CDR3 sequence is 15 residues long. CDR3 DNA sequence: TGTGCCACCAGCAGAGGAGGGGGGGCCGATGAAAAACTGTTTTTT. Translating it yields CATSRGGGADEKLFF.

The rearrangement joins TRBV4-3 to TRBJ1-2; maybe TRBD1 (5 bases). The germline V and J ends were trimmed by 1 base and 4 bases, with 10 bases remaining between them. The CDR3 spans 14 residues. Germline CDR1 is LGHNA and CDR2 is YSLEER. Written as DNA, the CDR3 is TGCGCCAGCAGCCAAGGGAGAGGGGTCTATGGCTACACCTTC. Protein product: CASSQGRGVYGYTF.

The genes are TRBV19 and TRBJ2-2; TRBD2 matches 8 bases. V lost 4 bases, J lost 5 bases, and 12 bases stayed unmatched. The germline CDR1 and CDR2 sequences are LNHDA and SQIVND (reference sequence). The CDR3 is 17 residues long. Here the CDR3 DNA reads TGTGCCAGTAGTAACCCGGGACTAGTCCCCTCGACCGGGGAGCTGTTTTTT. Translation gives CASSNPGLVPSTGELFF.

This chain links TRBV29-1 with TRBJ2-7, with 11 bases matching TRBD2. CDR1 and CDR2 (germline): SQVTM, ANQGSEA. The CDR3 has 14 amino acids. The V segment lost 4 bases and the J segment 4 bases; nucleotides outside the gene matches: 6. The CDR3: CSVGSLAGGYEQYF. In nucleotides, the CDR3 is TGCAGCGTTGGTAGTTTAGCGGGAGGGTACGAGCAGTACTTC.